Listed below are T cell receptor beta chains from one sample, sequenced in a study of CD8+CD57+ T cells in acquired aplastic anemia. One entry per CDR3 protein results from TCRdb running MiXCR on the reads. The data hold under 500,000 distinct CDR3 sequences, with approximately 33% observed a single time. The sample taken for sequencing was sorted CD4+, CD8+, or CD8+CD57+ T cells (not recorded which) from PBMCs. The receptors here all came from a human donor with aplastic anemia. Each CDR3 is given with its conserved first and last residue. Fields, in order: CDR3 protein, CDR3 DNA, clone size, D gene, J gene, V gene. A D gene is named only where the DNA matches it firmly. Not all rows give a size; the values are once, few, many and, for expanded clones, a class.

CDR3: CASSLDPADTQYF
DNA: TGTGCTAGCAGCTTAGATCCGGCAGATACGCAGTATTTT
size: many
D: -
J: TRBJ2-3
V: TRBV7-7

CDR3: CASSYTGTDTQYF
DNA: TGTGCCAGCAGTTATACTGGCACAGATACGCAGTATTTT
size: once
D: -
J: TRBJ2-3
V: TRBV6-5

CDR3: CASSTGTGQPQHF
DNA: TGTGCCAGTAGTACCGGGACAGGGCAGCCCCAGCATTTT
size: -
D: TRBD1
J: TRBJ1-5
V: TRBV19

CDR3: CSATGQGPGVDEQFF
DNA: TGCAGTGCTACAGGACAGGGTCCGGGAGTGGATGAGCAGTTCTTC
size: -
D: TRBD1
J: TRBJ2-1
V: TRBV20-1

CDR3: CASSQGQLNYEQYF
DNA: TGTGCCAGCAGCCAAGGACAGCTCAACTACGAGCAGTACTTC
size: many
D: -
J: TRBJ2-7
V: TRBV14

CDR3: CASTPFPSKGAGQPQHF
DNA: TGTGCCAGTACCCCCTTCCCGTCAAAGGGGGCAGGGCAGCCCCAGCATTTT
size: many
D: TRBD1
J: TRBJ1-5
V: TRBV19

CDR3: CASSYSRSPDPNEQFF
DNA: TGTGCCAGCAGTTACTCGAGATCTCCGGACCCGAATGAGCAGTTCTTC
size: -
D: -
J: TRBJ2-1
V: TRBV6-2/TRBV6-3

CDR3: CASSLSGGMIETQYF
DNA: TGTGCCAGCAGCTTAAGCGGGGGGATGATAGAGACCCAGTACTTC
size: few
D: TRBD2
J: TRBJ2-5
V: TRBV7-9

CDR3: CASSNPFPGNTIYF
DNA: TGTGCCAGTAGTAATCCGTTCCCTGGAAACACCATATATTTT
size: -
D: -
J: TRBJ1-3
V: TRBV19

CDR3: CASSDWDGPYEQYF
DNA: TGTGCCAGCAGTGATTGGGACGGGCCCTACGAGCAGTACTTC
size: -
D: -
J: TRBJ2-7
V: TRBV25-1

CDR3: CASTRGGDFEAFF
DNA: TGTGCCAGCACCCGGGGGGGGGATTTTGAAGCTTTCTTT
size: -
D: -
J: TRBJ1-1
V: TRBV7-9

CDR3: CSARMGQNQPQHF
DNA: TGCAGTGCTAGAATGGGGCAGAATCAGCCCCAGCATTTT
size: many
D: -
J: TRBJ1-5
V: TRBV20-1

CDR3: CASRDGTNYNERFF
DNA: TGTGCCAGCAGGGACGGGACAAATTACAATGAGCGGTTCTTC
size: few
D: -
J: TRBJ2-1
V: TRBV2

CDR3: CASSYLNYEQYF
DNA: TGTGCCAGCAGTTACCTAAACTACGAGCAGTACTTC
size: many
D: -
J: TRBJ2-7
V: TRBV6-6

CDR3: CSASLPGSSYNEQFF
DNA: TGCAGTGCTAGTTTGCCGGGGAGCTCCTACAATGAGCAGTTCTTC
size: -
D: -
J: TRBJ2-1
V: TRBV20-1

CDR3: CASSLVSGQPQHF
DNA: TGTGCCAGCAGTTTAGTCTCAGGTCAGCCCCAGCATTTT
size: many
D: -
J: TRBJ1-5
V: TRBV12-3/TRBV12-4

CDR3: CATSGGQRVYGYTF
DNA: TGTGCCACCAGCGGGGGACAGCGCGTCTATGGCTACACCTTC
size: -
D: TRBD1
J: TRBJ1-2
V: TRBV15